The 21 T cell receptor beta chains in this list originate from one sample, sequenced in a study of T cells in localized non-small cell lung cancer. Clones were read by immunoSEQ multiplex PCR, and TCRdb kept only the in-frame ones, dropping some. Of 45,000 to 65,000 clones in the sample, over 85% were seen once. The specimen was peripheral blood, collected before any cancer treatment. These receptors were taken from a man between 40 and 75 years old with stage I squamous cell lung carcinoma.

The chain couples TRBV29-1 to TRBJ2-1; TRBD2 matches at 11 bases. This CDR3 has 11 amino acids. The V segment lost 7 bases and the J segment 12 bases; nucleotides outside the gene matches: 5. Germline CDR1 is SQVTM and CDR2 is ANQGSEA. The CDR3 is CSDLTSGRQFF. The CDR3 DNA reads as TGCAGCGACCTTACTAGCGGGAGGCAGTTCTTC.

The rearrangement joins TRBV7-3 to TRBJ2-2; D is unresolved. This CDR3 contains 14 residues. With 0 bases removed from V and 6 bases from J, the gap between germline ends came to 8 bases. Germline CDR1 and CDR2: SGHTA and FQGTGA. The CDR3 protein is CASSLTRDAGELFF. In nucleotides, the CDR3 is TGTGCCAGCAGCTTAACTAGAGACGCCGGGGAGCTGTTTTTT.

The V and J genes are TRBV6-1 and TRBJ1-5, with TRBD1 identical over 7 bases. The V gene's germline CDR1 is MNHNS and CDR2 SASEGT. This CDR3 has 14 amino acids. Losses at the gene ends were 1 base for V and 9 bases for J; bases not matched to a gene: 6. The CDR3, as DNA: TGTGCCAGCAGTGAAGGGACAGGAGGAGGGCCCCAGCATTTT. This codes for CASSEGTGGGPQHF.

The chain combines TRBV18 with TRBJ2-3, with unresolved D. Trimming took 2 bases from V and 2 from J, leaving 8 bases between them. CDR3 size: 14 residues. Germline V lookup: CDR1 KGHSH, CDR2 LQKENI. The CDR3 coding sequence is TGTGCCAGCTCACCAAGCGCTCTCACAGATACGCAGTATTTT. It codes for CASSPSALTDTQYF.

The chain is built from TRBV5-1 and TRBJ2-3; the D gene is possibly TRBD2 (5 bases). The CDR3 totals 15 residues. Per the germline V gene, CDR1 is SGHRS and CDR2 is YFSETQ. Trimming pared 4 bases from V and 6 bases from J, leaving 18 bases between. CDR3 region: CASSPEAAPPDTQYF. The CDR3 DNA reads TGCGCCAGCAGCCCAGAAGCGGCTCCTCCGGATACGCAGTATTTT. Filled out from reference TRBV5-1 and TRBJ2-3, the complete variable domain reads KAGVTQTPRYLIKTRGQQVTLSCSPISGHRSVSWYQQTPGQGLQFLFEYFSETQRNKGNFPGRFSGRQFSNSRSEMNVSTLELGDSALYLCASSPEAAPPDTQYFGPGTRLTVL.

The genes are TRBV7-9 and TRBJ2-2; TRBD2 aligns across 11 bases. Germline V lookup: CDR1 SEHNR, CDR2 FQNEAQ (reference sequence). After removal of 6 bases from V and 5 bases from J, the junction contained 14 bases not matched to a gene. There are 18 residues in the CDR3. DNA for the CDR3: TGTGCCAGCAGGCCCCCCCAGGGACTAGCGGTGAGAACCGGGGAGCTGTTTTTT. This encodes CASRPPQGLAVRTGELFF.

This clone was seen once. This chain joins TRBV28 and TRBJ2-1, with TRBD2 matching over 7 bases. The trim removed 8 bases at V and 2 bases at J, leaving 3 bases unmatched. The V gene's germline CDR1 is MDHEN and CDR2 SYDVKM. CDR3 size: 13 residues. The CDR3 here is CASYTSAYNEQFF. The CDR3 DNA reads TGTGCCAGCTACACTAGCGCCTACAATGAGCAGTTCTTC.

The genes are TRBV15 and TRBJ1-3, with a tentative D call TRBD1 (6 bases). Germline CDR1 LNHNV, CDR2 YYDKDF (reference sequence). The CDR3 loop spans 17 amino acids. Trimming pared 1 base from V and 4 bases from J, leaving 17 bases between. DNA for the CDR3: TGTGCCACCAGCAGAGGCCAGGGGAAATGGTCGGGAAACACCATATATTTT. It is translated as CATSRGQGKWSGNTIYF.

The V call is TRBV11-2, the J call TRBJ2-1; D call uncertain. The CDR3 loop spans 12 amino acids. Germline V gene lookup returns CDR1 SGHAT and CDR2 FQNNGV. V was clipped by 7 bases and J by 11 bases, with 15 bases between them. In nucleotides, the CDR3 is TGTGCCAGCAACCCGGGTGGTTTTAAGCAGTTCTTC. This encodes CASNPGGFKQFF. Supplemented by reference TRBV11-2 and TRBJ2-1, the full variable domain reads EAGVAQSPRYKIIEKRQSVAFWCNPISGHATLYWYQQILGQGPKLLIQFQNNGVVDDSQLPKDRFSAERLKGVDSTLKIQPAKLEDSAVYLCASNPGGFKQFFGPGTRLTVL.

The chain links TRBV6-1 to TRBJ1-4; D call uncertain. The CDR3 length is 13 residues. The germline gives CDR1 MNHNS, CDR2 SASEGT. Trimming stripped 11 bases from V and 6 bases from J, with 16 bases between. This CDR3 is CAVTRVRYEKLFF. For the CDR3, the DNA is TGTGCCGTAACTAGGGTGAGGTATGAAAAACTGTTTTTT.

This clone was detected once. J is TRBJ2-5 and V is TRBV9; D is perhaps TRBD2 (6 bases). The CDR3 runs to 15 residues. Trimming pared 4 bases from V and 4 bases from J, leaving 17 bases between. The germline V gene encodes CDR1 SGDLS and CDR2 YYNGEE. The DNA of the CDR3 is TGTGCCAGCAGCCTCGAGACTAGTTGGGGAGAGACCCAGTACTTC. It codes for CASSLETSWGETQYF.

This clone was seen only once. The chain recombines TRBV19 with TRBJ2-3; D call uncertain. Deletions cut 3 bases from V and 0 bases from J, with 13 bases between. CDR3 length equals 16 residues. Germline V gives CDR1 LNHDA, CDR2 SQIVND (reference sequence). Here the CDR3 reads CASSIRRASSTDTQYF. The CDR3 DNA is TGTGCCAGTAGTATCCGAAGGGCATCTAGCACAGATACGCAGTATTTT.

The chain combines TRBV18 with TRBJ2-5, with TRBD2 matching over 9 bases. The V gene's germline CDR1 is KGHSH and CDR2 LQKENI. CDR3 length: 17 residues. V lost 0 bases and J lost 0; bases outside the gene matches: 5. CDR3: CASSPPFPSGDQETQYF. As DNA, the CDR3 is TGTGCCAGCTCACCACCCTTCCCTAGCGGGGACCAAGAGACCCAGTACTTC.

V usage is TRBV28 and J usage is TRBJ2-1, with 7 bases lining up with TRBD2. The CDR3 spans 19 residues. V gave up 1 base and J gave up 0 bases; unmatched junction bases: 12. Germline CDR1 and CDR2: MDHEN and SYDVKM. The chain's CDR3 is CASSLSGTILLNSYNEQFF. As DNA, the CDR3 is TGTGCCAGCAGTTTATCCGGGACTATTTTACTGAACTCCTACAATGAGCAGTTCTTC. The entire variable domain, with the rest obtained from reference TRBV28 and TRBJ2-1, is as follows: DVKVTQSSRYLVKRTGEKVFLECVQDMDHENMFWYRQDPGLGLRLIYFSYDVKMKEKGDIPEGYSVSREKKERFSLILESASTNQTSMYLCASSLSGTILLNSYNEQFFGPGTRLTVL.

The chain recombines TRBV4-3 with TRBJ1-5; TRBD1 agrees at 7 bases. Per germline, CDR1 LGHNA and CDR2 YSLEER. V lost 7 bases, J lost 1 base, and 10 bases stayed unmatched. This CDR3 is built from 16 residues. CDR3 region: CASISTGVGSNQPQHF. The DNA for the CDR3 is TGCGCCAGCATATCTACAGGGGTGGGGAGCAATCAGCCCCAGCATTTT.

The chain's CDR3 is CASSLGGGRETQYF. DNA for the CDR3: TGTGCCAGCAGTTTGGGTGGCGGGAGAGAGACCCAGTACTTC. The chain has TRBV27 and TRBJ2-5; TRBD2 agrees at 7 bases. The V and J ends lost 3 bases and 4 bases, in that order; junction bases with no gene match: 5. This CDR3 has 14 residues. Germline V gene data show CDR1 as MNHEY and CDR2 as SMNVEV (reference sequence).

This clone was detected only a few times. The CDR3 DNA reads as TGCAGTGCTATAACAGGGAGACGAGCTTTCTTT. It is translated as CSAITGRRAFF. The V call is TRBV20-1, the J call TRBJ1-1; TRBD1 might be the D (6 bases). This CDR3 comprises 11 residues. Per the germline V gene, CDR1 is DFQATT and CDR2 is SNEGSKA (reference sequence). V dropped 4 bases and J dropped 10 bases, with 13 bases sitting between them.

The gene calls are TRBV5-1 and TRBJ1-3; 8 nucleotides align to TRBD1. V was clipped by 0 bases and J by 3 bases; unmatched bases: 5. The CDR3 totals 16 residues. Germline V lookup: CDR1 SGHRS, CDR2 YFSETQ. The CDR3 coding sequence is TGCGCCAGCAGCTTGGCCGGTGACAGGGGTGGAAACACCATATATTTT. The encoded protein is CASSLAGDRGGNTIYF.

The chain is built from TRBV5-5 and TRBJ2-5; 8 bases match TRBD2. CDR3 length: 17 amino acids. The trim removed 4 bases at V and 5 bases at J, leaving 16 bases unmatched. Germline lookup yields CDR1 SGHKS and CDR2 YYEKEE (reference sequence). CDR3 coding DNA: TGTGCCAGCAGCGTGTTAGCGGGATCATGGCTTTTGGAGACCCAGTACTTC. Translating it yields CASSVLAGSWLLETQYF.

CDR3 sequence reads: CASAAGWNSNQPQHF. The CDR3 nucleotides are TGTGCCTCGGCCGCGGGATGGAATAGCAATCAGCCCCAGCATTTT. The chain has TRBV10-3 and TRBJ1-5; D ambiguous. Trimming took 11 bases from V and 0 from J, leaving 17 bases between them. The CDR3 runs 15 residues. Per the germline V gene, CDR1 is ENHRY and CDR2 is SYGVKD.

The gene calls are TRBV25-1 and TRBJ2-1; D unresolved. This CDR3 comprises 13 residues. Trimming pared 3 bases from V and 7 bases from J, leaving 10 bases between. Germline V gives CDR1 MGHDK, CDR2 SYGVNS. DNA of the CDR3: TGTGCCAGCAGTGACCCTAGGGCGAATGAGCAGTTCTTC. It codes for CASSDPRANEQFF. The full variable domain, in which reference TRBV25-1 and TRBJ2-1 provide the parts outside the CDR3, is EADIYQTPRYLVIGTGKKITLECSQTMGHDKMYWYQQDPGMELHLIHYSYGVNSTEKGDLSSESTVSRIRTEHFPLTLESARPSHTSQYLCASSDPRANEQFFGPGTRLTVL.